This T cell receptor beta chain was identified during a study of blood T cells in healthy people across ages. Overall study context: For every two T cells, template switching captured about one barcoded beta molecule.

Total RNA, at least 5.5 micrograms per sample, came from PBMCs. It was with a sample-barcoded 5' primer and a J-beta primer mix that a second PCR of roughly 7 to 12 cycles was run. MiXCR, run by TCRdb on the 5' RACE reads, gives a single entry per CDR3 protein. The sample contains around 870,000 distinct CDR3 sequences, roughly 26% of which appear only once. Overall study results and limits: PBMCs left unsorted prevented a conclusive naive versus antigen-experienced comparison.

Note on this clonotype: The antigen remains unidentified.

Germline CDR1 reads MNHEY; CDR2 reads SVGEGT. Unmatched junction bases numbered 3, after V lost 2 bases and J lost 4 bases. The CDR3 loop spans 14 amino acids. The chain is built from TRBV6-2 or TRBV6-3 and TRBJ1-2; TRBD1 aligns across 8 bases. This TCR was sampled from an elderly woman in good health. Material for sequencing was blood. CDR3 DNA sequence: TGTGCCAGCAGTTACGGACAGGGTTTCTATGGCTACACCTTC. Its protein product is CASSYGQGFYGYTF.